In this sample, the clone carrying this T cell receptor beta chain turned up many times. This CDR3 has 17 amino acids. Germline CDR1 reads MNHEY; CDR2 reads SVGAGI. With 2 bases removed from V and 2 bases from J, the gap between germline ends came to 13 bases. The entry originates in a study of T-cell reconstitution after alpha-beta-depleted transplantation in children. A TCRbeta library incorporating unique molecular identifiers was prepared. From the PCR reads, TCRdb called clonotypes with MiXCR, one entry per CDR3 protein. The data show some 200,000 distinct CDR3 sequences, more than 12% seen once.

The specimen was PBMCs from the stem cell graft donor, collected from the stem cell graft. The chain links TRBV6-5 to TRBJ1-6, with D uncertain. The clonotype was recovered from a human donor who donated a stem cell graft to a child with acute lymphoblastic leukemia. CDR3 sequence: CASSYPLSGTYNSPLHF. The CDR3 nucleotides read TGTGCCAGCAGTTACCCCCTGTCCGGCACCTATAATTCACCCCTCCACTTT.